Shown below are 17 T cell receptor beta chains from a single sample sequenced in a study of early T cells in non-severe SARS-CoV-2 infection. One entry per CDR3 protein results from TCRdb running MiXCR on the 5' RACE reads. The sample yields 95,000 to 100,000 distinct CDR3 sequences, around 10% seen once. Sequenced input: whole blood. These receptors were obtained from an adult who was a healthcare worker with PCR-confirmed SARS-CoV-2 infection or an uninfected control (not recorded which).

In this sample, this clonotype turned up many times. The chain employs TRBV6-6 and TRBJ2-4; maybe TRBD1 (7 bases). Looked up from germline, CDR1 is MNHNY and CDR2 is SVGAGI (reference sequence). The CDR3 contains 13 residues. V lost 6 bases to trimming and J lost 8 bases, with 14 bases between them. CDR3 residues: CASSSQGEDIQYF. Written as DNA, the CDR3 is TGTGCCAGCAGCTCCCAGGGGGAGGACATTCAGTACTTC.

This clonotype was picked up many times. The CDR3 spells CSPLGIQKETMADTDTQYF. CDR3 DNA sequence: TGCAGCCCGCTAGGAATACAGAAAGAGACTATGGCGGATACAGATACGCAGTATTTT. The J gene is TRBJ2-3, the V gene TRBV20-1, with TRBD2 as a possible D gene (5 bases). The CDR3 spans 19 residues. CDR1 is DFQATT and CDR2 is SNEGSKA in the germline V gene (reference sequence).

There are many counts of this clonotype. This sequence joins TRBV3-1 and TRBJ2-6; 11 bases line up with TRBD2. J lost 0 bases, V lost 1 base, and 11 bases had no gene match. Germline CDR1 is LGHDT and CDR2 is YNNKEL (reference sequence). The CDR3 is 21 amino acids. Here the CDR3 DNA reads TGTGCCAGCAGCCAAGGCTACCCAGGACTAGCGGGTAGCTCTGGGGCCAACGTCCTGACTTTC. This codes for CASSQGYPGLAGSSGANVLTF.

This clonotype occurred many times. The chain employs TRBV25-1 and TRBJ1-2; D remains unclear. The CDR3 spans 14 residues. Trimming removed 4 bases from V and 8 bases from J, with 17 bases in between. Per the germline V gene, CDR1 is MGHDK and CDR2 is SYGVNS. Here the CDR3 DNA reads TGTGCCAGCAGTGGACCCCGAGGGTGGAAGGGCTACACCTTC. Amino acid sequence: CASSGPRGWKGYTF.

This clonotype was recorded a few times. This chain links TRBV28 with TRBJ1-5, with D tentatively TRBD1 (6 bases). This CDR3 has 13 amino acids. CDR1 and CDR2 from the germline V gene are MDHEN and SYDVKM. V was shortened by 7 bases and J by 6 bases, with 13 bases between the two germline ends. The CDR3 DNA is TGTGCCAGCACCATACAGGGATTTCAGCCCCAGCATTTT. It codes for CASTIQGFQPQHF.

This clonotype appeared a few times. DNA for the CDR3: TGTGCCAGCAGCTTAGGGGGTTGGGGCGTCGGTCACACAGATACGCAGTATTTT. Amino acid sequence: CASSLGGWGVGHTDTQYF. The V and J genes are TRBV7-2 and TRBJ2-3; possibly TRBD1 for D (5 bases). The V end lost 1 base, the J end lost 2 bases, and 19 bases lay between the germline ends. Per germline, CDR1 SGHTA and CDR2 FQGNSA. CDR3 length: 18 amino acids.

This chain joins TRBV9 and TRBJ2-5; either TRBD1 or TRBD2 may supply D (6 bases each). The V gene's germline CDR1 is SGDLS and CDR2 YYNGEE. V lost 0 bases and J lost 2, with 11 bases in between. This CDR3 is built from 15 residues. CDR3 nucleotide sequence: TGTGCCAGCAGCGTAGCTGGGGGGCGTCAAGAGACCCAGTACTTC. It codes for CASSVAGGRQETQYF.

This clonotype was recorded a few times. The V and J genes are TRBV7-9 and TRBJ1-1; 7 bases match TRBD1. Trimming cost V 5 bases and J 5 bases; bases outside gene matches: 11. This CDR3 contains 15 residues. Germline values: CDR1 SEHNR, CDR2 FQNEAQ (reference sequence). DNA for the CDR3: TGTGCCAGCAGCCTTGTACAGGGGAGAGAGACTGAAGCTTTCTTT. This encodes CASSLVQGRETEAFF.

This clonotype was seen more than once but under ten times. This chain uses TRBV11-2 with TRBJ2-3, with 9 bases fitting TRBD2. J gave up 0 bases and V 5 bases, and 6 bases lay outside the gene matches. The CDR3 spans 16 residues. The germline CDR1 and CDR2 sequences are SGHAT and FQNNGV. The chain's CDR3 is CASSRRTSESTDTQYF. The CDR3 coding sequence is TGTGCCAGCAGCCGCCGGACTAGCGAAAGCACAGATACGCAGTATTTT.

This rearrangement joins TRBV5-6 to TRBJ2-5, with 7 positions matching TRBD2. The CDR3 contains 18 residues. Germline assignment: CDR1 SGHDT and CDR2 YYEEEE. V trimming: 6 bases; J trimming: 4 bases; junction bases outside the gene matches: 21. CDR3 sequence reads: CASNHQLSSGPPGETQYF. CDR3 coding DNA: TGTGCCAGCAACCACCAACTGTCTAGCGGCCCCCCGGGAGAGACCCAGTACTTC.

The chain uses TRBV3-1 and TRBJ2-3, with D possibly called TRBD1 or TRBD2 (5 bases each). CDR3 size: 14 residues. Germline V gene data show CDR1 as LGHDT and CDR2 as YNNKEL (reference sequence). V was shortened by 2 bases and J by 6 bases, with 12 bases between the two germline ends. This CDR3 is CASSQRGDGDTQYF. The DNA of the CDR3 is TGTGCCAGCAGCCAACGGGGCGATGGGGATACGCAGTATTTT.

The chain couples TRBV4-1 to TRBJ1-1; D uncertain. This CDR3 region has 14 residues. CDR1 and CDR2 (germline): MGHRA, YSYEKL. The germline V and J ends were trimmed by 0 bases and 5 bases, with 10 bases remaining between them. The CDR3: CASSQEPRRTEAFF. The CDR3, as DNA: TGCGCCAGCAGCCAAGAACCGAGGAGAACTGAAGCTTTCTTT.

This clonotype was detected only a few times. J is TRBJ1-1 and V is TRBV7-9, with no clear D. CDR3 length: 13 residues. The germline CDR1 and CDR2 sequences are SEHNR and FQNEAQ (reference sequence). Trimming took off 3 bases at V and 0 bases at J, with 5 bases between the two ends. The CDR3 loop is CASSLYMNTEAFF. The CDR3 coding sequence is TGTGCCAGCAGCTTGTATATGAACACTGAAGCTTTCTTT.

In its sample, this clonotype was seen many times. This chain connects TRBV23-1 to TRBJ2-4; possibly TRBD1 for D (6 bases). TRBV23-1 is treated as an ORF (open reading frame) with a function not yet certain. V was trimmed by 0 bases and J by 5 bases, leaving 14 bases between them. This CDR3 comprises 16 residues. In DNA, the CDR3 is TGCGCCAGCAGTCAATCCTATTCAGGGGATGAAAACATTCAGTACTTC. Its protein product is CASSQSYSGDENIQYF.

This clonotype has only a few counts. V usage is TRBV7-8 and J usage is TRBJ2-1; the match to TRBD1 covers 7 bases. Germline lookup yields CDR1 SGHVS and CDR2 FQNEAQ. The CDR3 covers 16 residues. J gave up 3 bases and V 5 bases, and 10 bases lay outside the gene matches. For the CDR3, the DNA is TGTGCCAGCAGCACCTGGACAGGAGCCAACTACAATGAGCAGTTCTTC. Translation: CASSTWTGANYNEQFF. The full variable domain, its missing parts supplied by reference TRBV7-8 and TRBJ2-1, is GAGVSQSPRYKVAKRGQDVALRCDPISGHVSLFWYQQALGQGPEFLTYFQNEAQLDKSGLPSDRFFAERPEGSVSTLKIQRTQQEDSAVYLCASSTWTGANYNEQFFGPGTRLTVL.

This clonotype was counted ten times or more. This chain connects TRBV29-1 to TRBJ2-5; D possibly uses TRBD1 or TRBD2 (5 bases each). V lost 7 bases and J 2 bases, leaving 5 bases between the germline ends. The CDR3 is 10 amino acids. The germline gives CDR1 SQVTM, CDR2 ANQGSEA. The DNA of the CDR3 is TGCAGCGGGGGGCAAGAGACCCAGTACTTC. It is translated as CSGGQETQYF. The variable domain in full, completed from reference TRBV29-1 and TRBJ2-5, reads SAVISQKPSRDICQRGTSLTIQCQVDSQVTMMFWYRQQPGQSLTLIATANQGSEATYESGFVIDKFPISRPNLTFSTLTVSNMSPEDSSIYLCSGGQETQYFGPGTRLLVL.

This clonotype was counted only a few times. V is TRBV5-1 and J is TRBJ1-1; TRBD1 agrees at 9 bases. With 4 bases clipped from V and 2 bases from J, the junction kept 6 bases outside the gene matches. This CDR3 region has 15 residues. CDR1 is SGHRS, CDR2 YFSETQ, per germline. The CDR3 sequence is CASSIQGAGNTEAFF. CDR3 coding DNA: TGCGCCAGCAGCATACAGGGGGCGGGTAACACTGAAGCTTTCTTT.